Listed below are T cell receptor beta chains from one sample, sequenced in a study of cytomegalovirus exposure and HLA in healthy donors. Generated by immunoSEQ multiplex PCR, the TCRdb table keeps only in-frame clones and is missing some. The repertoire has roughly 80,000 clones, 67% of them found once; the top ten carry 5.5% to 8%. The sequencing input was PBMCs. The receptors here all came from a woman aged 45-65 years in good health and CMV-seropositive. Both conserved end residues are part of each CDR3. A D gene is named only where the DNA matches it firmly. Size tells how often a clone was seen (once, few, many) or the class of an expanded clone, and some rows leave it out.

abundance,d_gene,j_gene,v_gene,CDR3aa,CDR3nt
-,-,TRBJ1-2,TRBV20-1,CSARDPPGYTF,TGCAGTGCTAGAGACCCCCCAGGCTACACCTTC
-,-,TRBJ2-1,TRBV29-1,CSVEGGLQKRDNEQFF,TGCAGCGTTGAAGGTGGACTGCAAAAAAGGGACAATGAGCAGTTCTTC
few,TRBD2,TRBJ2-1,TRBV14,CASSPLAGAYNEQFF,TGTGCCAGCAGCCCCCTAGCGGGGGCCTACAATGAGCAGTTCTTC
-,TRBD1,TRBJ1-2,TRBV5-6,CASSFAVGTGNRGYTF,TGTGCCAGCAGCTTTGCCGTTGGGACAGGGAATAGGGGCTACACCTTC
-,-,TRBJ1-1,TRBV5-5,CASSSGGMENTEAFF,TGTGCCAGCAGCTCCGGGGGAATGGAGAACACTGAAGCTTTCTTT
few,-,TRBJ1-2,TRBV28,CASKGEGYTF,TGTGCCAGCAAGGGGGAGGGCTACACCTTC
few,-,TRBJ1-5,TRBV2,CATRAGGMINQPQHF,TGTGCCACTAGGGCCGGGGGGATGATCAATCAGCCCCAGCATTTT
-,TRBD1,TRBJ2-7,TRBV4-1,CASSPFGTGFSYEQYF,TGCGCCAGCAGCCCGTTCGGGACAGGGTTCTCCTACGAGCAGTACTTC
-,-,TRBJ1-1,TRBV16,CASSQERMTEAFF,TGTGCCAGCAGCCAAGAGCGGATGACTGAAGCTTTCTTT
-,-,TRBJ2-2,TRBV30,CAWSVLPGELFF,TGTGCCTGGAGTGTACTCCCCGGGGAGCTGTTTTTT
few,-,TRBJ1-4,TRBV30,CAWTYGDEKLFF,TGTGCCTGGACATATGGAGATGAAAAACTGTTTTTT
-,TRBD2,TRBJ2-3,TRBV4-1,CASGWGGIRTDTQYF,TGCGCCAGCGGCTGGGGGGGGATTCGCACAGATACGCAGTATTTT
few,-,TRBJ2-5,TRBV30,CAWSRRVRESQYF,TGTGCCTGGAGCCGGAGAGTGAGGGAGTCCCAGTACTTC
-,-,TRBJ2-5,TRBV7-9,CASSPLEETQYF,TGTGCCAGCAGCCCCTTGGAGGAGACCCAGTACTTC
-,TRBD2,TRBJ2-1,TRBV19,CASSMTSGGSGEQFF,TGTGCCAGTAGCATGACTAGCGGGGGGTCGGGGGAGCAGTTCTTC
-,-,TRBJ2-5,TRBV5-6,CASSLGPETQYF,TGTGCCAGCAGCTTGGGGCCGGAGACCCAGTACTTC
once,-,TRBJ1-1,TRBV5-1,CASSEQGMNTEAFF,TGCGCCAGCAGCGAACAGGGTATGAACACTGAAGCTTTCTTT
few,-,TRBJ2-5,TRBV5-5,CASSLDPYQETQYF,TGTGCCAGCAGCTTGGATCCGTACCAAGAGACCCAGTACTTC
-,-,TRBJ1-4,TRBV5-1,CASSPDIEEKLFF,TGCGCCAGCAGCCCCGACATTGAGGAAAAACTGTTTTTT
-,TRBD1,TRBJ1-1,TRBV10-2,CASSETGGTEAFF,TGCGCCAGCAGTGAGACAGGGGGCACTGAAGCTTTCTTT
once,-,TRBJ2-3,TRBV5-1,CASGPGLARTDTQYF,TGCGCCAGCGGCCCGGGGTTAGCCCGCACAGATACGCAGTATTTT
-,TRBD1,TRBJ1-2,TRBV5-1,CASSWTTGGSYGYTF,TGCGCCAGCAGCTGGACGACAGGGGGTAGCTATGGCTACACCTTC
-,TRBD1,TRBJ1-4,TRBV19,CASSTRQGVGGNEKLFF,TGTGCCAGTAGTACCCGACAGGGAGTCGGAGGGAATGAAAAACTGTTTTTT
-,-,TRBJ1-5,TRBV15,CATSRAGAYSNQPQHF,TGTGCCACCAGCAGGGCAGGGGCCTATAGCAATCAGCCCCAGCATTTT
few,-,TRBJ1-1,TRBV25-1,CASSEEGEVTGTEAFF,TGTGCCAGCAGTGAGGAGGGAGAAGTGACGGGGACTGAAGCTTTCTTT
-,-,TRBJ1-1,TRBV7-9,CSSSRWGLGDTEAFF,TGTTCCAGCAGCCGGTGGGGGCTCGGGGACACTGAAGCTTTCTTT
-,TRBD2,TRBJ2-3,TRBV9,CASSDRPTSGRDTQYF,TGTGCCAGCAGCGATAGACCCACTAGCGGGCGCGACACGCAGTATTTT
once,TRBD1,TRBJ1-1,TRBV6-1,CASIPTGAMNTEAFF,TGTGCCAGCATTCCTACAGGGGCCATGAACACTGAAGCTTTCTTT
-,TRBD1,TRBJ1-4,TRBV5-1,CASSSRTGNEKLFF,TGCGCCAGCAGCTCCCGGACAGGGAATGAAAAACTGTTTTTT
few,TRBD2,TRBJ2-2,TRBV7-6,CASSSSGGAGGELFF,TGTGCCAGCAGCTCTAGCGGGGGCGCAGGCGGGGAGCTGTTTTTT
-,-,TRBJ2-1,TRBV7-2,CASSPRTETYNEQFF,TGTGCCAGCAGCCCGAGGACAGAAACCTACAATGAGCAGTTCTTC
-,-,TRBJ1-5,TRBV30,CAWSLTGYQPQHF,TGTGCCTGGAGTTTAACGGGGTACCAGCCCCAGCATTTT
-,TRBD2,TRBJ2-3,TRBV30,CAWTEGGGRDTQYF,TGTGCCTGGACGGAGGGCGGGGGGCGAGATACGCAGTATTTT
once,-,TRBJ1-2,TRBV10-3,CAISEYYRDGYTF,TGTGCCATCAGTGAGTACTACAGGGATGGCTACACCTTC
-,-,TRBJ2-3,TRBV6-5,CASTDAGAGTDTQYF,TGTGCCAGCACCGACGCAGGGGCAGGCACAGATACGCAGTATTTT
-,TRBD1,TRBJ1-1,TRBV6-1,CASTGQLMNTEAFF,TGTGCCAGCACGGGACAGCTTATGAACACTGAAGCTTTCTTT
few,TRBD1,TRBJ1-5,TRBV4-1,CASSQEIGQVNQPQHF,TGCGCCAGCAGCCAAGAGATAGGACAGGTGAATCAGCCCCAGCATTTT
-,-,TRBJ2-3,TRBV19,CATQVTGDSLSDTQYF,TGTGCCACCCAGGTCACCGGGGACTCCCTTTCAGATACGCAGTATTTT
-,-,TRBJ1-1,TRBV7-6,CASSLALGGSEAFF,TGTGCCAGCAGCTTAGCTTTGGGAGGGTCTGAAGCTTTCTTT
-,-,TRBJ2-5,TRBV28,CAGRRGETQYF,TGTGCCGGACGCCGAGGGGAGACCCAGTACTTC
-,-,TRBJ1-2,TRBV18,CASSPFDRYYGYTF,TGTGCCAGCTCACCATTTGACAGATATTATGGCTACACCTTC
few,TRBD1,TRBJ2-3,TRBV15,CATSSEGGATDTQYF,TGTGCCACCAGCAGCGAAGGGGGCGCAACAGATACGCAGTATTTT
-,-,TRBJ2-1,TRBV6-6,CASSYGASNEQFF,TGTGCCAGCAGTTACGGGGCTTCCAATGAGCAGTTCTTC
-,-,TRBJ2-5,TRBV5-1,CASSLYRETQYF,TGCGCCAGCAGCTTGTACCGGGAGACCCAGTACTTC
few,-,TRBJ1-2,TRBV29-1,CSVAESPEDGYTF,TGCAGCGTTGCGGAATCCCCGGAGGATGGCTACACCTTC
-,TRBD1,TRBJ2-7,TRBV18,CASFRDRPYEQYF,TGTGCCAGCTTCCGGGACAGGCCCTACGAGCAGTACTTC